Listed below are T cell receptor beta chains from one sample, sequenced in a study of OX40 agonist ivuxolimab in advanced cancers. Repertoires were generated with immunoSEQ multiplex PCR, while TCRdb's copy carries only in-frame clones and drops some. The sample has approximately 82,000 clones; over 85% are singletons. Specimen: CD4+ or CD8+ T cells sorted from blood, collected in a trial of the OX40 agonist ivuxolimab. These receptors were obtained from an adult with an advanced solid tumor such as melanoma, head and neck, liver or kidney cancer. Both conserved end residues are part of each CDR3.

j_call v_call cdr3_aa
TRBJ2-7 TRBV27 CASRNPGTPLNEQYF
TRBJ2-1 TRBV2 CASRGTSSYNEQFF
TRBJ1-2 TRBV6-5 CATGGFREKVYGYTF
TRBJ1-2 TRBV9 CASSVEGGTAGYTF
TRBJ2-5 TRBV4-2 CASSQMTGGGETQYF
TRBJ2-5 TRBV5-1 CASSLERRTGEGETQYF
TRBJ1-5 TRBV2 CASSEEGGNQPQHF
TRBJ2-3 TRBV7-6 CASSRTGPTDTQYF
TRBJ2-5 TRBV7-6 CASSLQLAGVETQYF
TRBJ2-2 TRBV14 CASSQDWGTGELFF
TRBJ2-6 TRBV4-2 CASSQTGTVLSGANVLTF
TRBJ2-7 TRBV18 CASSPPPGGEQYF
TRBJ2-1 TRBV2 CASIRTSGSSNEQFF
TRBJ2-1 TRBV30 CAWSVAGFWNEQFF
TRBJ2-7 TRBV6-5 CASSYGHRDRAYEQYF